A selection of T cell receptor beta chains follows, all from one sample in a study of cytomegalovirus exposure and HLA in healthy donors. The repertoire was sequenced with immunoSEQ multiplex PCR; TCRdb's copy has only in-frame clones and lacks some. The sample shows some 110,000 clones, over 60% of them seen only once. Sequenced input: PBMCs. The receptors here all came from a woman aged 40 to 50 in good health and CMV-seropositive. Each CDR3 is given with its conserved first and last residue. D genes are given only for firm matches. The size of a clone is reported for some rows only, either as once, few or many, or as a class for expanded clones.

d_call	clone_size	v_call	j_call	cdr3_aa	cdr3_nt
NA	NA	TRBV19	TRBJ2-7	CASSISGLPSYEQYF	TGTGCCAGTAGTATTTCGGGACTGCCTTCCTACGAGCAGTACTTC
NA	medium-sized	TRBV7-9	TRBJ1-1	CASSLPVFTEAFF	TGTGCCAGCAGCTTACCAGTCTTCACTGAAGCTTTCTTT
NA	NA	TRBV9	TRBJ1-2	CASSPRRGQTHGYTF	TGTGCCAGCAGCCCACGTCGTGGACAGACTCATGGCTACACCTTC
NA	NA	TRBV30	TRBJ1-6	CAWSVRSWQGSGKYSPLHF	TGTGCCTGGAGTGTACGATCCTGGCAGGGGAGTGGGAAGTATTCACCCCTCCACTTT
TRBD1	NA	TRBV28	TRBJ1-4	CASSFPGTVGKLFF	TGTGCCAGCAGTTTTCCGGGGACAGTCGGAAAACTGTTTTTT
TRBD1	NA	TRBV7-9	TRBJ2-1	CASSSRTGISYNEQFF	TGTGCCAGCAGCTCACGGACAGGAATCTCCTACAATGAGCAGTTCTTC
TRBD2	NA	TRBV13	TRBJ2-5	CASSFSGAGGLRTQYF	TGTGCCAGCAGCTTTTCGGGAGCGGGAGGACTACGGACCCAGTACTTC
TRBD1	NA	TRBV5-1	TRBJ1-2	CASSSPGQGGYGYTF	TGCGCCAGCAGCTCACCGGGACAGGGGGGCTATGGCTACACCTTC
TRBD1	once	TRBV4-1	TRBJ2-7	CASSQDQQGVTGEQYF	TGCGCCAGCAGCCAGGATCAACAGGGGGTTACGGGTGAGCAGTACTTC
TRBD2	NA	TRBV4-2	TRBJ2-3	CASSQDREGADTQYF	TGTGCCAGCAGCCAAGACCGGGAGGGTGCAGATACGCAGTATTTT
NA	NA	TRBV5-5	TRBJ1-2	CATNPRWGVDNYGYTF	TGTGCCACCAATCCGCGGTGGGGGGTTGACAACTATGGCTACACCTTC
TRBD2	NA	TRBV10-3	TRBJ2-1	CAITAGLGSPNEQFF	TGTGCCATCACCGCGGGACTAGGGAGCCCAAATGAGCAGTTCTTC
NA	NA	TRBV4-1	TRBJ2-5	CASSPLPLETQYF	TGCGCCAGCAGCCCTCTTCCGTTAGAGACCCAGTACTTC
TRBD2	NA	TRBV6-5	TRBJ2-1	CASRSLAGGYNEQFF	TGTGCCAGCAGGTCTCTAGCGGGAGGGTACAATGAGCAGTTCTTC
NA	once	TRBV4-1	TRBJ1-5	CASSQKADSNQPQHF	TGTGCCAGCAGCCAAAAGGCGGATAGCAATCAGCCCCAGCATTTT
NA	few	TRBV7-9	TRBJ1-2	CASSETNWGHGYTF	TGTGCCAGCAGCGAAACCAACTGGGGGCATGGCTACACCTTC
NA	NA	TRBV6-5	TRBJ1-5	CASRRLPHSNQPQHF	TGTGCCAGCAGGCGTCTACCCCATAGCAATCAGCCCCAGCATTTT
NA	NA	TRBV5-1	TRBJ2-4	CASSLDGQGENIQYF	TGCGCCAGCAGCTTGGACGGCCAGGGCGAAAACATTCAGTACTTC
NA	NA	TRBV29-1	TRBJ1-2	CSVVQVYGYTF	TGCAGCGTTGTCCAGGTCTATGGCTACACCTTC
TRBD1	NA	TRBV11-2	TRBJ1-1	CASSDPTGANTEAFF	TGTGCCAGCAGCGACCCGACAGGGGCTAACACTGAAGCTTTCTTT
TRBD1	NA	TRBV13	TRBJ2-1	CASSSGTGYNEQFF	TGTGCCAGCAGTTCCGGGACAGGCTACAATGAGCAGTTCTTC
TRBD2	few	TRBV5-4	TRBJ2-2	CASSFSGRATGELFF	TGTGCCAGCAGCTTTAGCGGGAGGGCCACCGGGGAGCTGTTTTTT
TRBD1	NA	TRBV5-1	TRBJ1-1	CASSNRTGGRTEAFF	TGCGCCAGCAGCAACCGGACAGGGGGTAGAACTGAAGCTTTCTTT
NA	NA	TRBV9	TRBJ2-5	CASSGGDPTGETQYF	TGTGCCAGCAGCGGAGGGGACCCTACAGGGGAGACCCAGTACTTC
TRBD2	few	TRBV7-3	TRBJ2-1	CASSRGGSGGYNEQFF	TGTGCCAGCAGCCGAGGTGGTAGCGGGGGCTACAATGAGCAGTTCTTC
NA	NA	TRBV5-4	TRBJ2-3	CASSFVEADTQYF	TGTGCCAGCAGCTTTGTAGAGGCAGATACGCAGTATTTT
TRBD1	NA	TRBV6-6	TRBJ2-7	CASSYLGNRGTEQYF	TGTGCCAGCAGTTACCTAGGGAACAGGGGGACCGAGCAGTACTTC
NA	few	TRBV4-1	TRBJ2-1	CASSQDRSGSSYNEQFF	TGCGCCAGCAGCCAAGATAGGAGCGGAAGCTCCTACAATGAGCAGTTCTTC
NA	NA	TRBV2	TRBJ2-3	CASSLQETLNTDTQYF	TGTGCCAGCAGTCTACAGGAGACCCTAAACACAGATACGCAGTATTTT
TRBD1	NA	TRBV6-1	TRBJ2-7	CASGGQGQNEQYF	TGTGCCAGCGGGGGACAGGGTCAAAACGAGCAGTACTTC
NA	NA	TRBV7-3	TRBJ2-2	CASSLTRDSTGELFF	TGTGCCAGCAGCTTAACGAGAGACAGTACCGGGGAGCTGTTTTTT
NA	NA	TRBV28	TRBJ1-1	CASSYRVPTEAFF	TGTGCCAGCAGTTACAGGGTTCCCACTGAAGCTTTCTTT
NA	once	TRBV21-1	TRBJ2-1	CASSKGLAGDTNEQFF	TGTGCCAGCAGCAAGGGACTAGCGGGAGATACCAATGAGCAGTTCTTC
TRBD1	NA	TRBV5-1	TRBJ1-1	CASSLAGTVNTEAFF	TGCGCCAGCAGCTTGGCGGGGACAGTGAACACTGAAGCTTTCTTT
TRBD2	NA	TRBV2	TRBJ2-3	CASLGTSGRAADTQYF	TGTGCCAGCTTAGGGACTAGCGGGAGGGCCGCAGATACGCAGTATTTT
NA	few	TRBV6-4	TRBJ2-3	CASSSSSLDTQYF	TGTGCCAGCAGTTCGTCGAGTCTGGATACGCAGTATTTT
TRBD1	NA	TRBV5-1	TRBJ2-5	CASSLTGGKETQYF	TGCGCCAGCAGCCTTACAGGGGGCAAAGAGACCCAGTACTTC
TRBD2	once	TRBV7-3	TRBJ2-1	CASSPRAQTSGRNYEQFF	TGTGCCAGCAGCCCCAGGGCCCAGACTAGCGGGAGGAACTATGAGCAGTTCTTC
NA	NA	TRBV11-2	TRBJ1-6	CASSLLWGTYNSPLHF	TGTGCCAGCAGCTTACTTTGGGGCACCTATAATTCACCCCTCCACTTT
TRBD1	NA	TRBV6-1	TRBJ1-2	CASSITGTDGYTF	TGTGCCAGCAGTATCACCGGGACAGATGGCTACACCTTC
NA	NA	TRBV21-1	TRBJ2-1	CASSDGTGGNEQFF	TGTGCCAGCAGCGACGGGACAGGGGGCAATGAGCAGTTCTTC
NA	NA	TRBV29-1	TRBJ2-7	CSVEISSEYYEQYF	TGCAGCGTTGAAATCAGCAGCGAATACTACGAGCAGTACTTC
NA	few	TRBV27	TRBJ1-1	CASSPLPLNTEAFF	TGTGCCAGCAGTCCTCTACCTTTGAACACTGAAGCTTTCTTT
NA	NA	TRBV7-2	TRBJ2-3	CASSRRITDTQYF	TGTGCCAGCAGCCGGCGGATCACAGATACGCAGTATTTT
TRBD1	NA	TRBV4-2	TRBJ2-7	CASSRGTGAPHQYF	TGTGCCAGCAGCCGAGGGACAGGGGCTCCTCATCAGTACTTC
TRBD2	once	TRBV30	TRBJ2-7	CAWTFPGLAGGGEQYF	TGTGCCTGGACCTTCCCCGGACTAGCGGGAGGGGGCGAGCAGTACTTC
TRBD2	NA	TRBV27	TRBJ2-7	CASSSQRGAAYEQYF	TGTGCCAGCAGTTCCCAGCGGGGAGCGGCGTACGAGCAGTACTTC
TRBD1	NA	TRBV5-1	TRBJ2-7	CASSGPGQGGSEQYF	TGCGCCAGCAGCGGACCAGGACAGGGGGGAAGCGAGCAGTACTTC
TRBD2	NA	TRBV15	TRBJ2-3	CATSRDLFPSGNTDTQYF	TGTGCCACCAGCAGAGATTTATTTCCTAGCGGGAACACAGATACGCAGTATTTT